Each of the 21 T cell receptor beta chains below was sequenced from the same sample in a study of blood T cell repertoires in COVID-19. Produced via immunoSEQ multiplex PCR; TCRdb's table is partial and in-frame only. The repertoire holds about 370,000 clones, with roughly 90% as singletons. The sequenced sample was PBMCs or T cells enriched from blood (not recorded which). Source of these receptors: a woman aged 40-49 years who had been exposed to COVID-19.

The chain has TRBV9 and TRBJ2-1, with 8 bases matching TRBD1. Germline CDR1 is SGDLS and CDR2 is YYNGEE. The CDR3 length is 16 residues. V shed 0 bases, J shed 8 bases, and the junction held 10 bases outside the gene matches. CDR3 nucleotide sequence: TGTGCCAGCAGCGTAGGAGACAGGGGTTATTTCGATGAGCAGTTCTTC. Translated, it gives CASSVGDRGYFDEQFF.

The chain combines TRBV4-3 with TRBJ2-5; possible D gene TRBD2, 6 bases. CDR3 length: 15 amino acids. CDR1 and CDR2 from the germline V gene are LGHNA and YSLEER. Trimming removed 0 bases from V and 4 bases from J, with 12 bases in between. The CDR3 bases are TGCGCCAGCAGCCAAGATGGGCCGGGAGCAGAGACCCAGTACTTC. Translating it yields CASSQDGPGAETQYF.

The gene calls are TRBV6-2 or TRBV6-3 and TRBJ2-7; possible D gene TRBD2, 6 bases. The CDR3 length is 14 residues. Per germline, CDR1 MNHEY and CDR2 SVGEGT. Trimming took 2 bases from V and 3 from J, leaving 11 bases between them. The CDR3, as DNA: TGTGCCAGCAGTTACGGGCGGGGCAACTACGAGCAGTACTTC. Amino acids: CASSYGRGNYEQYF.

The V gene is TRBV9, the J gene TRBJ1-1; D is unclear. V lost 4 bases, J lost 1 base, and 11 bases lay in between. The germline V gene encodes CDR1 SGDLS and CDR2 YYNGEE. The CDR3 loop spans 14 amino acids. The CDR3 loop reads CASSLDPRNTEAFF. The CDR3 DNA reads TGTGCCAGCAGCCTAGACCCCAGGAACACTGAAGCTTTCTTT.

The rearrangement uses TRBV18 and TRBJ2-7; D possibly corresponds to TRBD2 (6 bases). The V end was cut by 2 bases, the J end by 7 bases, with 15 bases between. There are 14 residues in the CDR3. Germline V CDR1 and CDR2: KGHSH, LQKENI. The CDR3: CASSPVREVGEQYF. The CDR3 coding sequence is TGTGCCAGCTCACCAGTGCGGGAAGTCGGGGAGCAGTACTTC.

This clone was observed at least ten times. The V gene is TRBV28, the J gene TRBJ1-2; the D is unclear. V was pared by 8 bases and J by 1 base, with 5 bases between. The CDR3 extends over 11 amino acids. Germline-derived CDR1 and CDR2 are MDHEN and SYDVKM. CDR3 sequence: CASASNYGYTF. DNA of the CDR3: TGTGCCAGCGCCAGTAACTATGGCTACACCTTC.

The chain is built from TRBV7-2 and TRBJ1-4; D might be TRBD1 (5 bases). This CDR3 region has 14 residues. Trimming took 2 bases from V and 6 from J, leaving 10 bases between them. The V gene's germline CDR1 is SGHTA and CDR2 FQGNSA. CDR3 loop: CASSLRGLDEKLFF. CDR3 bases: TGTGCCAGCAGCTTACGGGGACTCGATGAAAAACTGTTTTTT.

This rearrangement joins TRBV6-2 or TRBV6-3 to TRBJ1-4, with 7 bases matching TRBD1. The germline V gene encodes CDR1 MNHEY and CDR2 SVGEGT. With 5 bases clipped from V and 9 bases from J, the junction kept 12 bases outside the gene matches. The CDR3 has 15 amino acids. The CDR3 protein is CASSRRQGYYQKLFF. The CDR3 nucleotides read TGTGCCAGCAGTCGTAGACAGGGATACTACCAAAAACTGTTTTTT.

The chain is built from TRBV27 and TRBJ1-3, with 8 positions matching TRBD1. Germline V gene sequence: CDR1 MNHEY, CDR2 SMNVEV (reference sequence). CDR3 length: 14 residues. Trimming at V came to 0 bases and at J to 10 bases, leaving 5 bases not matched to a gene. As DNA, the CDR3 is TGTGCCAGCAGTTTATCGATTGGACAGGGTACCATATATTTT. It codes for CASSLSIGQGTIYF.

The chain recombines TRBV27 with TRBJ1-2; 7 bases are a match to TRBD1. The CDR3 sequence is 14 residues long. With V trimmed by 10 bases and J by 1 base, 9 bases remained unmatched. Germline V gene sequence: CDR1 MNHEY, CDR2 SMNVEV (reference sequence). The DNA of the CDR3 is TGTGCCACCCTACCGACAGGGAATAACTATGGCTACACCTTC. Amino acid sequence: CATLPTGNNYGYTF.

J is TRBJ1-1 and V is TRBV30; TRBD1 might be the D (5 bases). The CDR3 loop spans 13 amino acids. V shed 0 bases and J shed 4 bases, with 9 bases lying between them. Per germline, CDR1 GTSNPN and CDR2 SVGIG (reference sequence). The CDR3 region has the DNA TGTGCCTGGAGTGTAACCCAGGGCACTGAAGCTTTCTTT. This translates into CAWSVTQGTEAFF.

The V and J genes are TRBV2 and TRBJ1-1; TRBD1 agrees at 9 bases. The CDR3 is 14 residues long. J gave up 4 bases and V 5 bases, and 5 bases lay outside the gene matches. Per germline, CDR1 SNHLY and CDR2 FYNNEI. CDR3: CASSRTGAGTEAFF. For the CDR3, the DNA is TGTGCCAGCAGTCGGACAGGGGCAGGCACTGAAGCTTTCTTT.

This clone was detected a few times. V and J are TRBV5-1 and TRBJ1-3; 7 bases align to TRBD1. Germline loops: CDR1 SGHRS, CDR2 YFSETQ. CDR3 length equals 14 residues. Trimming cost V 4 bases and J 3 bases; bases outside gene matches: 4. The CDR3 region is CASSQGGIGNTIYF. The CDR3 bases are TGCGCCAGCAGCCAAGGGGGCATTGGAAACACCATATATTTT.

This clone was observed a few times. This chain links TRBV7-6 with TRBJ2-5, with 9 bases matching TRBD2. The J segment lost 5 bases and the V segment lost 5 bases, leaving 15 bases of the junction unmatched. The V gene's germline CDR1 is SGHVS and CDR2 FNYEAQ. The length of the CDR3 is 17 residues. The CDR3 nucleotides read TGTGCCAGCAGCCGTTCACAGCAGGCGGGGGGGCGGGAGACCCAGTACTTC. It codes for CASSRSQQAGGRETQYF. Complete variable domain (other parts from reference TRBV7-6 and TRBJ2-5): GAGVSQSPRYKVTKRGQDVALRCDPISGHVSLYWYRQALGQGPEFLTYFNYEAQQDKSGLPNDRFSAERPEGSISTLTIQRTEQRDSAMYRCASSRSQQAGGRETQYFGPGTRLLVL.

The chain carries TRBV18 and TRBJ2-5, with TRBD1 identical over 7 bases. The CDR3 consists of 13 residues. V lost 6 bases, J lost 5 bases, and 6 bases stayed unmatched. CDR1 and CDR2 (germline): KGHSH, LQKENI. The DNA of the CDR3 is TGTGCCAGCTCCCGACAGGGCGGGGAGACCCAGTACTTC. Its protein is CASSRQGGETQYF.

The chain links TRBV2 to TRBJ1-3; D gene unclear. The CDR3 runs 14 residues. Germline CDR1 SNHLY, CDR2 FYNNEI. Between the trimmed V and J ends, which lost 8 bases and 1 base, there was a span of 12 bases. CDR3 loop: CASRGSPSGNTIYF. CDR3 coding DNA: TGTGCCAGCCGCGGGTCCCCTTCTGGAAACACCATATATTTT.

Here the CDR3 reads CASSSVLIYTQYF. The CDR3 nucleotides read TGTGCCAGCAGCTCAGTCCTTATTTATACGCAGTATTTT. The V and J genes are TRBV12-3 or TRBV12-4 and TRBJ2-3; D is unresolved. The ends were cut back, 6 bases at V and 7 bases at J, with 14 bases in the middle. CDR3 length: 13 residues.

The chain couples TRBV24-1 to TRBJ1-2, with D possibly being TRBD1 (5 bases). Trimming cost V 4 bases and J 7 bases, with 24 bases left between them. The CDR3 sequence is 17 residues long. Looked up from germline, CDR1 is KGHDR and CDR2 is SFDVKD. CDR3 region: CATSDRSTGGTVSGYTF. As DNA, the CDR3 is TGTGCCACCAGTGACCGTTCGACGGGGGGTACCGTCTCTGGCTACACCTTC.

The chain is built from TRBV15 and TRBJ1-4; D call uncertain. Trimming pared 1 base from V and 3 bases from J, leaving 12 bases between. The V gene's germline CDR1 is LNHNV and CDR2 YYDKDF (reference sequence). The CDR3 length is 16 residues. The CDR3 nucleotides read TGTGCCACCAGCAGAGGGAGGGAGGCGGCTAATGAAAAACTGTTTTTT. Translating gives CATSRGREAANEKLFF.

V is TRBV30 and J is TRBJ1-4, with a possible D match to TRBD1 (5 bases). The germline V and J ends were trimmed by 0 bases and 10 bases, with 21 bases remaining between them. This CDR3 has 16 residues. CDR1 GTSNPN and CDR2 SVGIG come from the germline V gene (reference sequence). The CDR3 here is CAWSVGQGKSLGKLFF. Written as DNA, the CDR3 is TGTGCCTGGAGTGTAGGGCAGGGAAAGAGCCTGGGAAAACTGTTTTTT.

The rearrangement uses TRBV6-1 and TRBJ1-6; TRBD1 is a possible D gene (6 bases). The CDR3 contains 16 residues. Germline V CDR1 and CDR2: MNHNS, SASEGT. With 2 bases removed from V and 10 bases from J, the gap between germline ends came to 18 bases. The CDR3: CASSETDRLFGSPLHF. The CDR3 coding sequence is TGTGCCAGCAGTGAAACAGACAGGCTATTCGGATCACCCCTCCACTTT.